The 5 T cell receptor beta chains below all came from one sample that was sequenced in a study of beta chain features in type 1 diabetes. Points from the study as a whole: The study found moderately but significantly shorter TCRB CDR3s in all four CD4+ subsets of Type 1 diabetes patients.

No antigen is known for these receptors. As every portion of the isolated RNA was reverse transcribed, the sequencing read expressed TCRB transcripts. Assay: immunoSEQ multiplex PCR; the TCRdb copy retains only in-frame clones and omits some. Of under 300,000 clones listed, approximately 24% are singletons. Material for sequencing was naive CD4+ T cells from blood. The receptors here all came from a woman in her thirties with type 1 diabetes.

This clone was seen a handful of times. V gene TRBV19 combines with J gene TRBJ2-2, with 10 bases matching TRBD1. Germline values: CDR1 LNHDA, CDR2 SQIVND (reference sequence). The CDR3 sequence is 15 residues long. J lost 3 bases, V lost 6 bases, and 4 bases had no gene match. CDR3 sequence (DNA): TGTGCCAGTAGGGACAGGGGGTCAGACACCGGGGAGCTGTTTTTT. Residues: CASRDRGSDTGELFF.

As concerns this clone: Other DNA sequences in the sample encode the same CDR3. This chain joins TRBV29-1 and TRBJ2-2; 7 nucleotides agree with TRBD1. The CDR3 is 14 residues long. With 4 bases clipped from V and 1 base from J, the junction kept 3 bases outside the gene matches. CDR1 and CDR2 (germline): SQVTM, ANQGSEA. CDR3 in amino acids: CSVVGQVNTGELFF. As DNA, the CDR3 is TGCAGCGTTGTAGGACAGGTGAACACCGGGGAGCTGTTTTTT.

This clone was picked up a small number of times. This rearrangement joins TRBV5-1 to TRBJ2-7; tentative D call: TRBD1 (8 bases). Per germline, CDR1 SGHRS and CDR2 YFSETQ. The CDR3 extends over 15 amino acids. Trimming left V 4 bases short and J 2 bases short, with 16 bases between. CDR3 sequence: CASSPPQGGTYEQYF. As DNA, the CDR3 is TGCGCCAGCAGCCCCCCACAGGGGGGGACCTACGAGCAGTACTTC. Using reference TRBV5-1 and TRBJ2-7 for the parts outside the CDR3, the full variable domain is KAGVTQTPRYLIKTRGQQVTLSCSPISGHRSVSWYQQTPGQGLQFLFEYFSETQRNKGNFPGRFSGRQFSNSRSEMNVSTLELGDSALYLCASSPPQGGTYEQYFGPGTRLTVT.

This rearrangement joins TRBV18 to TRBJ1-4; D possibly corresponds to TRBD1 (5 bases). Germline-derived CDR1 and CDR2 are KGHSH and LQKENI. V lost 2 bases, J lost 6 bases, and 13 bases lay in between. The CDR3 totals 15 residues. The CDR3 here is CASSPIQGQYEKLFF. The CDR3 DNA follows: TGTGCCAGCTCACCAATTCAGGGTCAATATGAAAAACTGTTTTTT.

As to this clone: The sample has other DNA sequences that encode this CDR3 too. This chain uses TRBV27 with TRBJ2-3; possibly TRBD2 for D (6 bases). Trimming took off 3 bases at V and 5 bases at J, with 6 bases between the two ends. This CDR3 region has 12 residues. The V gene's germline CDR1 is MNHEY and CDR2 SMNVEV (reference sequence). The CDR3 DNA follows: TGTGCCAGCAGTTTGCGGGGAGATACGCAGTATTTT. Protein sequence: CASSLRGDTQYF.